Listed below are T cell receptor beta chains from one sample, sequenced in a study of T cells in Graves' hyperthyroidism and ophthalmopathy. Using its own MiXCR run on the multiplex PCR reads, TCRdb lists one record per CDR3 protein. This table has over 700,000 distinct CDR3 sequences, 38% appearing once. Sequences were obtained from blood. The receptors stem from a young man with Graves' hyperthyroidism. Each CDR3 is given with its conserved first and last residue. D genes are given only for firm matches. Some rows mark clone size as missing; the rest say once, few, many or name a class of expanded clone.

d_gene	j_gene	abundance	v_gene	CDR3nt	CDR3aa
TRBD1	TRBJ2-2	NA	TRBV5-5	TGTGCCAGCAGCCCGGACAGGCACACCGGGGAGCTGTTTTTT	CASSPDRHTGELFF
NA	TRBJ1-5	NA	TRBV20-1	TGCAGTCCCGACGGGGACGCCTACGAGCATTTT	CSPDGDAYEHF
TRBD2	TRBJ2-2	few	TRBV6-5	TGTGCCAGCAGTTGGGGCGGGGGGAACACCGGGGAGCTGTTTTTT	CASSWGGGNTGELFF
NA	TRBJ2-5	NA	TRBV7-2	TGTGCCAGCAGCTCGAAAGAAGAGACCCAGTACTTC	CASSSKEETQYF
NA	TRBJ1-2	many	TRBV7-2	TGTGCCAGCAGCCCTCGGACGGGAGGCTACACCTTC	CASSPRTGGYTF
NA	TRBJ1-2	NA	TRBV7-9	TGTGCCAGCAGCCCCTTCTCCGGGGGGGGCTACACCTTC	CASSPFSGGGYTF
NA	TRBJ1-2	NA	TRBV12-5	TGTGCTAGTGGTTTGTCCAGGGGTGAGGGCTACACCTTC	CASGLSRGEGYTF
NA	TRBJ2-7	NA	TRBV25-1	TGTGCCACAACCCCATCCAACAGGGTGGGGGAGCAGTACTTC	CATTPSNRVGEQYF
NA	TRBJ2-7	NA	TRBV12-3/TRBV12-4	TGTGCCAGCGGATTAGCGCTTGCCTACGAGCAGTACTTC	CASGLALAYEQYF
NA	TRBJ1-6	few	TRBV12-3/TRBV12-4	TGTGCTAGTGGTTTCTTCCGGGACCGGGACGCTTCACCCCTCCACTTT	CASGFFRDRDASPLHF
TRBD1	TRBJ1-4	NA	TRBV12-3/TRBV12-4	TGTGCCAGCAGTTCTATGGGACAGGGAAGAGAAAAACTGTTTTTT	CASSSMGQGREKLFF
TRBD1	TRBJ2-7	many	TRBV29-1	TGCAGCGGGGGACCGGGACAGGGATACGAGCAGTACTTC	CSGGPGQGYEQYF
TRBD1	TRBJ1-5	NA	TRBV12-3/TRBV12-4	TGTGCCAGCAGTTCAGGACAGGGAGGGCCCCAGCATTTT	CASSSGQGGPQHF
NA	TRBJ1-1	NA	TRBV5-4	TGTGCCAGCAGCTTGACAGGGTCTTCGAACACTGAAGCTTTCTTT	CASSLTGSSNTEAFF
NA	TRBJ1-1	many	TRBV7-2	TGTGCCAGCAGCCCCATGGGTATGCAAGCTTTCTTT	CASSPMGMQAFF
TRBD2	TRBJ2-7	many	TRBV29-1	TGCAGCGTTGAAGCTAGCGGGAAGGAAGAGCAGTACTTC	CSVEASGKEEQYF
NA	TRBJ1-6	NA	TRBV7-6	TGTGCCAGCAGTCGAGACTCGCACAGGGTGGGGGGTGTTTCACCCCTCCACTTT	CASSRDSHRVGGVSPLHF
TRBD1	TRBJ1-2	few	TRBV12-3/TRBV12-4	TGTGCCAGCAGTTTCCGGACAGGCGCTAACTATGGCTACACCTTC	CASSFRTGANYGYTF
NA	TRBJ1-2	NA	TRBV29-1	TGCAGCGTTGTACAGGGAGACGGCACTGAAAACTATGGCTACACCTTC	CSVVQGDGTENYGYTF
NA	TRBJ1-2	many	TRBV11-1	TGTGCCAGCAGCTTAAGGACTGAGACGGCTAACTATGGCTACACCTTC	CASSLRTETANYGYTF
NA	TRBJ2-6	NA	TRBV7-6	TGTGCCAGCAGCGCCTCCCCATCGTACTCTGGGGCCAACGTCCTGACTTTC	CASSASPSYSGANVLTF
TRBD1	TRBJ2-2	many	TRBV7-8	TGTGCCAGCAGCCAGGGGGACACCGGGGAGCTGTTTTTT	CASSQGDTGELFF
NA	TRBJ1-1	few	TRBV9	TGTGCCAGCAGCCCCGAGGGGGGCTCAGCTTTCTTT	CASSPEGGSAFF
NA	TRBJ1-2	few	TRBV7-9	TGTGCCAGCAGCTTAGTTCTTCGCGGTAACTATGGCTACACCTTC	CASSLVLRGNYGYTF
NA	TRBJ2-2	few	TRBV7-8	TGTGCCAGCAGCTTCGACTTGGACACCGGGGAGCTGTTTTTT	CASSFDLDTGELFF
NA	TRBJ2-2	many	TRBV2	TGTGCCAGTCTGTGGGACACAAACACCGGGGAGCTGTTTTTT	CASLWDTNTGELFF
TRBD2	TRBJ2-5	few	TRBV9	TGTGCCAGCAGCCAACGAGCGGGAGGGGAGACCCAGTACTTC	CASSQRAGGETQYF
NA	TRBJ2-7	many	TRBV7-9	TGTGCCAGCAGCTTCGACACTAGCTCCTACGAGCAGTACTTC	CASSFDTSSYEQYF